This T cell receptor (beta chain) comes out of a study of CD8+ T cells in alopecia areata. Overall study context: Treatment ran 6 to 18 months, with 6 months of follow-up afterward. Study-wide points: Mice showed clearer TCR sharing than patients did, a gap that was possibly HLA-related.

As concerns this clone: Its specificity is unknown.

The V segment lost 5 bases and the J segment 4 bases; nucleotides outside the gene matches: 12. CDR3 length: 16 residues. Germline CDR1 is SGHDT and CDR2 is YYEEEE. Reverse transcribed after extraction, RNA yielded cDNA as the sequencing template. Profiling relied on immunoSEQ multiplex PCR, and the TCRdb table lists in-frame clones only, not all of them. The sample records about 200,000 clones, around 62% being singletons. This receptor was obtained from a human donor with alopecia areata. Sample: CD4+ T cells sorted from blood, taken at week 0. The rearrangement links TRBV5-6 to TRBJ2-1, with 7 bases that match TRBD2. CDR3 coding DNA: TGTGCCAGCAGTCCGGGCAGCGGGGTTGGTTACAATGAGCAGTTCTTC. Translated: CASSPGSGVGYNEQFF.